These 19 T cell receptor beta chains came from one sample sequenced in a study of spatial heterogeneity in lung cancer. Time point defined: sample taken at primary tumor resection. Via MiXCR, TCRdb re-called the 5' RACE reads, giving one row per CDR3 protein. This sample has 35,000 to 45,000 distinct CDR3 sequences; approximately 5.2% occur once, and the top ten carry less than 30%. Source: PBMCs, taken at surgery. The receptors here all came from a female donor with early-stage non-small cell lung cancer.

This clonotype was counted many times. The rearrangement links TRBV5-1 to TRBJ1-4; 7 positions match TRBD1. With V trimmed by 4 bases and J by 6 bases, 12 bases remained unmatched. CDR3 length equals 16 residues. CDR1 and CDR2 from the germline V gene are SGHRS and YFSETQ. The CDR3 coding sequence is TGCGCCAGCAGCCCAGGGACAGTCGAGAAAGATGAAAAACTGTTTTTT. Its protein product is CASSPGTVEKDEKLFF.

This clonotype was counted many times. The chain employs TRBV20-1 and TRBJ1-2; D remains ambiguous. Per the germline V gene, CDR1 is DFQATT and CDR2 is SNEGSKA (reference sequence). The CDR3 has 13 amino acids. CDR3 DNA sequence: TGCGGACTACCCCGCCCGAGAAGCTATGGCTACACCTTC. This gives the protein CGLPRPRSYGYTF.

This clonotype was counted ten times or more. This chain joins TRBV20-1 and TRBJ2-7; no clear D. Trimming removed 3 bases at V and 2 bases at J, with 14 bases between. Germline V gene lookup returns CDR1 DFQATT and CDR2 SNEGSKA (reference sequence). The CDR3 spans 14 residues. In DNA, the CDR3 is TGCAGTGCTAGGCCGTTACAAGCAGCCTACGAGCAGTACTTC. It codes for CSARPLQAAYEQYF.

The chain joins TRBV27 to TRBJ1-2; D ambiguous. Germline V gene sequence: CDR1 MNHEY, CDR2 SMNVEV (reference sequence). This CDR3 is built from 13 residues. V was cut by 2 bases and J by 6 bases, with 10 bases left in between. The CDR3 here is CASSLAPRDGYTF. As DNA, the CDR3 is TGTGCCAGCAGTTTAGCTCCCCGCGATGGCTACACCTTC.

This clonotype was picked up many times. The chain combines TRBV15 with TRBJ1-5; 8 bases match TRBD1. The germline CDR1 and CDR2 sequences are LNHNV and YYDKDF (reference sequence). Trimming took 0 bases from V and 9 from J; bases not matched to a gene: 16. The CDR3 runs to 18 residues. This chain's CDR3 is CATSRDLTGTGNSRPQHF. The DNA for the CDR3 is TGTGCCACCAGCAGAGATTTGACCGGGACAGGAAACTCTAGGCCCCAGCATTTT.

This clonotype was seen repeatedly, ten times or more. CDR3 nucleotides: TGTGCCAGCAGCTCGGGGAAAACTAGCACAGATACGCAGTATTTT. This encodes CASSSGKTSTDTQYF. The rearrangement uses TRBV5-5 and TRBJ2-3, with D tentatively TRBD2 (5 bases). The CDR3 length is 15 residues. V was pared by 3 bases and J by 0 bases, with 11 bases between. CDR1 SGHKS and CDR2 YYEKEE come from the germline V gene (reference sequence).

At least ten counts were recorded for this clonotype. The V gene is TRBV4-3, the J gene TRBJ2-5; TRBD2 agrees at 15 bases. The CDR3 consists of 20 residues. Germline V gives CDR1 LGHNA, CDR2 YSLEER. The trim removed 0 bases at V and 5 bases at J, leaving 13 bases unmatched. CDR3 residues: CASSQDPPGLAGGSGETQYF. The CDR3 nucleotides are TGCGCCAGCAGCCAAGATCCCCCTGGACTAGCGGGGGGGTCCGGGGAGACCCAGTACTTC.

CDR3 in DNA: TGTGCCAGCAGCCAAAGTGGCGGACATCAGCCCCAGCATTTT. Amino acids: CASSQSGGHQPQHF. This chain connects TRBV14 to TRBJ1-5; D is uncertain. Germline V CDR1 and CDR2: SGHDN, FVKESK. Trimming stripped 2 bases from V and 5 bases from J, with 10 bases between. This CDR3 comprises 14 residues.

The V and J genes are TRBV20-1 and TRBJ1-1; D remains ambiguous. Germline values: CDR1 DFQATT, CDR2 SNEGSKA (reference sequence). The ends were cut back, 2 bases at V and 2 bases at J, with 12 bases in the middle. This CDR3 region has 14 residues. The CDR3 is CSARPAMYNTEAFF. CDR3 bases: TGCAGTGCTAGACCCGCGATGTACAACACTGAAGCTTTCTTT.

This clonotype has a count of ten or more. V usage is TRBV5-5 and J usage is TRBJ2-5, with 8 nucleotides matching TRBD1. Germline V CDR1 and CDR2: SGHKS, YYEKEE (reference sequence). The CDR3 consists of 15 residues. J lost 5 bases, V lost 4 bases, and 10 bases had no gene match. CDR3 residues: CASSIPQGVVETQYF. The CDR3 DNA sequence: TGTGCCAGCAGCATCCCACAGGGGGTGGTGGAGACCCAGTACTTC.

This clonotype was picked up many times. The chain is built from TRBV2 and TRBJ1-1; no firm D call. This CDR3 comprises 13 residues. Germline V CDR1 and CDR2: SNHLY, FYNNEI. Trimming pared 10 bases from V and 4 bases from J, leaving 16 bases between. The CDR3 nucleotides read TGTGCCATCACCCCCGGAGAGGCCACTGAAGCTTTCTTT. Translating it yields CAITPGEATEAFF.

Notes on this clonotype: A much larger clone lies one base from this, so it may be a read error. No conserved phenylalanine or tryptophan ends this CDR3, so it is likely a read error. This chain connects TRBV3-1 to TRBJ1-1; D is perhaps TRBD1 (5 bases). This CDR3 has 15 amino acids. The germline gives CDR1 LGHDT, CDR2 YNNKEL (reference sequence). The V and J ends lost 0 bases and 4 bases respectively, with 12 bases between them. In nucleotides, the CDR3 is TGTGCCAGCAGCCAAGATTTGGGCAGGGTCACTGAAGCTTTCTCT. Its protein product is CASSQDLGRVTEAFS.

This clonotype was seen ten or more times. J is TRBJ2-1 and V is TRBV29-1, with D perhaps assigned TRBD1 or TRBD2 (5 bases each). CDR1 is SQVTM and CDR2 is ANQGSEA in the germline V gene. V was trimmed by 1 base and J by 6 bases, leaving 16 bases between them. The CDR3 contains 15 residues. The CDR3 is CSVEVSGWGINEQFF. CDR3 DNA sequence: TGCAGCGTTGAAGTTTCGGGGTGGGGGATCAATGAGCAGTTCTTC.

This clonotype has ten or more counts. The chain recombines TRBV10-3 with TRBJ2-3, with no clear D. Looked up from germline, CDR1 is ENHRY and CDR2 is SYGVKD. The CDR3 contains 13 residues. The V end was cut by 9 bases, the J end by 3 bases, with 13 bases between. This CDR3 is CAIKDPGTDTQYF. The CDR3 nucleotides are TGTGCCATTAAGGACCCTGGGACAGATACGCAGTATTTT.

In this sample, this clonotype turned up many times. The J gene is TRBJ1-5, the V gene TRBV7-9, with D possibly being TRBD1 (5 bases). This CDR3 is 12 amino acids long. V lost 6 bases and J lost 7, with 10 bases in between. The germline V gene encodes CDR1 SEHNR and CDR2 FQNEAQ (reference sequence). The CDR3 bases are TGTGCCAGCAGTCGCGGGGCCCAGCCCCAGCATTTT. Translated: CASSRGAQPQHF.

This clonotype appeared many times. The rearrangement joins TRBV29-1 to TRBJ2-7, with D possibly called TRBD1 or TRBD2 (5 bases each). CDR3 length: 12 amino acids. The V and J ends lost 5 bases and 5 bases respectively, with 13 bases between them. From germline, CDR1 is SQVTM and CDR2 ANQGSEA. Here the CDR3 reads CSVREGTDEQYF. Written as DNA, the CDR3 is TGCAGCGTTAGAGAAGGGACCGACGAGCAGTACTTC.

This clonotype was counted at least ten times. The chain couples TRBV19 to TRBJ2-1, with D perhaps given as TRBD1 or TRBD2 (5 bases each). Germline V gene data show CDR1 as LNHDA and CDR2 as SQIVND (reference sequence). V lost 1 base and J lost 6, with 13 bases in between. This CDR3 comprises 15 residues. The CDR3 protein is CASSIGGAPLNEQFF. CDR3 coding DNA: TGTGCCAGTAGTATAGGAGGGGCACCCCTCAATGAGCAGTTCTTC.

There are many counts of this clonotype. The chain is built from TRBV15 and TRBJ2-3; TRBD1 agrees at 7 bases. Germline V gives CDR1 LNHNV, CDR2 YYDKDF (reference sequence). With 3 bases clipped from V and 0 bases from J, the junction kept 9 bases outside the gene matches. This CDR3 region has 17 residues. The CDR3 here is CATSSIRQGPSTDTQYF. CDR3 in DNA: TGTGCCACCAGCAGTATCCGACAGGGTCCTAGCACAGATACGCAGTATTTT.

This clonotype was detected many times. J is TRBJ1-6 and V is TRBV20-1; TRBD1 matches 10 bases. This CDR3 spans 15 amino acids. The germline gives CDR1 DFQATT, CDR2 SNEGSKA (reference sequence). The junction had 6 bases not matched to a gene; V was cut back by 0 bases and J by 10 bases. The CDR3 loop is CSARDPGQGSSPLHF. The CDR3 nucleotides are TGCAGTGCTAGAGATCCGGGACAGGGGAGCTCACCCCTCCACTTT.